The clone carrying this T cell receptor (beta chain) has just a few counts. Its target is not known. Of the isolated RNA, all was reverse transcribed, and so the sequenced material was expressed TCRB transcripts. TCRdb keeps only in-frame clones here, not all; method: immunoSEQ multiplex PCR. This table has just over 150,000 clones, 11% appearing once. The entry originates in a study of beta chain features in type 1 diabetes. For the study at large: The samples had approximately 100,000,000 sorted cells examined in all. Notes on the study in general: Sampled from patients, naive, central memory and Treg TCRB repertoires appeared more similar than those sampled from healthy donors.

One heparinised blood draw averaging roughly 120 mL was given by each donor. Using CD45RO/CCR7/CD25/CD127/CD95/CD27, CD4+ naive, central memory, regulatory and stem cell-like memory cells were sorted. Source material: central memory CD4+ T cells from blood. The receptor was derived from a man between 18 and 35 years old in good health.

The CDR3 loop reads CAWSRGRSTDTQYF. The CDR3 DNA sequence: TGTGCCTGGAGCAGGGGGCGATCCACAGATACGCAGTATTTT. V is TRBV30 and J is TRBJ2-3; 8 nucleotides line up with TRBD1. Per the germline V gene, CDR1 is GTSNPN and CDR2 is SVGIG (reference sequence). V lost 3 bases to trimming and J lost 2 bases; unmatched junction nucleotides: 4. The CDR3 totals 14 residues.